Listed here is a single TCR beta chain. Antigen specificity is unknown. V lost 4 bases to trimming and J lost 6 bases, with 7 bases between them. This CDR3 comprises 11 residues. Every participating donor gave one draw, a heparinised blood sample averaging approximately 110 mL. This entry is derived from a study of beta chain features in type 1 diabetes. Study findings and constraints: Naive, central memory and regulatory TCRB repertoires appeared more similar among patients than healthy donors.

Expressed TCRB transcripts were sequenced, since all the RNA that had been isolated was reverse transcribed. TCRdb keeps only in-frame clones here, not all; method: immunoSEQ multiplex PCR. The profile shows some 400,000 clones, more than 12% of them singletons. V gene TRBV23-1 combines with J gene TRBJ2-7; perhaps TRBD2 as D (5 bases). TRBV23-1 is classed as an ORF, of uncertain function. The specimen sequenced was naive CD4+ T cells from blood. This receptor was identified in a woman aged 18 to 35 in good health. The CDR3 protein is CASSPRGEQYF. The CDR3 DNA sequence: TGCGCCAGCAGTCCACGGGGCGAGCAGTACTTC.